These 17 T cell receptor beta chains originate from one sample sequenced in a study of cytomegalovirus exposure and HLA in healthy donors. The PCR used 60 Vbeta and 13 Jbeta primers. Repertoires were generated with immunoSEQ multiplex PCR, while TCRdb's copy carries only in-frame clones and drops some. The data show some 160,000 clones, with 80% to 90% seen just once and approximately 2% held by the top ten. The sequencing sample was made of PBMCs. Receptor source: a woman aged 18-29 years in good health and CMV-seronegative.

This clone came up once. V usage is TRBV9 and J usage is TRBJ1-3; TRBD1 agrees at 7 bases. V lost 2 bases to trimming and J lost 6 bases; unmatched junction nucleotides: 5. Germline CDR1 SGDLS, CDR2 YYNGEE. There are 14 residues in the CDR3. The CDR3 sequence is CASSVGDSSNTIYF. The DNA of the CDR3 is TGTGCCAGCAGCGTGGGGGACAGCTCAAACACCATATATTTT.

CDR3 in DNA: TGTGCCAGCAGCTTCGGGAGGTCCTCCTACAATGAGCAGTTCTTC. The encoded protein is CASSFGRSSYNEQFF. The genes are TRBV7-2 and TRBJ2-1, with 7 positions matching TRBD2. Germline CDR1 reads SGHTA; CDR2 reads FQGNSA. The J segment lost 0 bases and the V segment lost 3 bases, leaving 2 bases of the junction unmatched. The CDR3 is made up of 15 amino acids.

The CDR3 sequence is CASSEGLAGNHEQYF. CDR3 sequence (DNA): TGTGCCAGCAGTGAAGGGCTAGCGGGTAATCACGAGCAGTACTTC. This rearrangement joins TRBV6-4 to TRBJ2-7, with 8 bases that match TRBD2. The CDR3 has 15 residues. The junction had 9 bases not matched to a gene; V was cut back by 3 bases and J by 5 bases. Germline V lookup: CDR1 MRHNA, CDR2 SNTAGT.

The chain couples TRBV16 to TRBJ2-5, with 12 bases matching TRBD2. The junction had 3 bases not matched to a gene; V was cut back by 2 bases and J by 5 bases. This CDR3 region has 15 residues. Per germline, CDR1 KGHSY and CDR2 FQNENV. In DNA form, the CDR3 reads TGTGCCAGCAGCCAACACGGACTAGCGGGGGAGACCCAGTACTTC. Its protein product is CASSQHGLAGETQYF.

The gene calls are TRBV5-1 and TRBJ2-5; TRBD2 matches at 9 bases. The J call may be wrong; the DNA end is better matched by TRBJ2-7. Germline lookup yields CDR1 SGHRS and CDR2 YFSETQ. The length of the CDR3 is 14 residues. The CDR3 loop reads CASHFSSGAYEQYF. As DNA, the CDR3 is TGCGCCAGCCACTTCTCTAGCGGGGCCTACGAGCAGTACTTC.

This chain links TRBV9 with TRBJ2-2, with D perhaps matching TRBD1 (5 bases). The CDR3 totals 12 residues. Trimming took 0 bases from V and 13 from J, leaving 10 bases between them. Germline V gene lookup returns CDR1 SGDLS and CDR2 YYNGEE. The chain's CDR3 is CASSVEAGRLFF. In nucleotides, the CDR3 is TGTGCCAGCAGCGTAGAGGCAGGGCGGCTGTTTTTT.

V gene TRBV14 combines with J gene TRBJ2-5; D may be TRBD2 (5 bases). The CDR3 totals 15 residues. The V end lost 1 base, the J end lost 2 bases, and 11 bases lay between the germline ends. The germline gives CDR1 SGHDN, CDR2 FVKESK. For the CDR3, the DNA is TGTGCCAGCAGCCAAGGTTGGGAGACACAAGAGACCCAGTACTTC. Protein product: CASSQGWETQETQYF.

This clone was seen once. The J gene is TRBJ2-7, the V gene TRBV28; D possibly corresponds to TRBD2 (7 bases). The germline CDR1 and CDR2 sequences are MDHEN and SYDVKM. The V end was cut by 3 bases, the J end by 1 base, with 10 bases between. CDR3 size: 14 residues. CDR3 DNA: TGTGCCAGCAGTTTGGGGGGGGCTTCCTACGAGCAGTACTTC. Residues: CASSLGGASYEQYF.

To note about this clone: The junction departs from germline at one end; a sequencing error may be responsible. This chain connects TRBV2 to TRBJ2-2, with D perhaps matching TRBD2 (7 bases). Germline loops: CDR1 SNHLY, CDR2 FYNNEI. The CDR3 is 14 residues long. The CDR3 region is CASTEVGGVGELFF. Here the CDR3 DNA reads TGTGCCAGCACTGAAGTAGGGGGGGTCGGGGAGCTGTTTTTT. Full variable domain (remainder filled in from reference TRBV2 and TRBJ2-2): EPEVTQTPSHQVTQMGQEVILRCVPISNHLYFYWYRQILGQKVEFLVSFYNNEISEKSEIFDDQFSVERPDGSNFTLKIRSTKLEDSAMYFCASTEVGGVGELFFGEGSRLTVL.

This sequence joins TRBV7-2 and TRBJ2-2; TRBD1 matches at 10 bases. Looked up from germline, CDR1 is SGHTA and CDR2 is FQGNSA. CDR3 length: 15 residues. Trimming at V came to 9 bases and at J to 5 bases, leaving 9 bases not matched to a gene. The CDR3 sequence: CASLKRDRGTGELFF. DNA of the CDR3: TGTGCCAGTCTCAAAAGGGACAGGGGAACCGGGGAGCTGTTTTTT.

This chain joins TRBV28 and TRBJ2-3, with 14 bases aligning to TRBD2. Germline CDR1 is MDHEN and CDR2 is SYDVKM. V lost 5 bases, J lost 2 bases, and 6 bases stayed unmatched. The CDR3 has 17 residues. The CDR3 sequence is CASSPGLAGAVTDTQYF. The CDR3 nucleotides read TGTGCCAGCAGTCCGGGACTAGCGGGGGCCGTCACAGATACGCAGTATTTT. Based on the CDR3 plus reference TRBV28 and TRBJ2-3, the full variable domain is DVKVTQSSRYLVKRTGEKVFLECVQDMDHENMFWYRQDPGLGLRLIYFSYDVKMKEKGDIPEGYSVSREKKERFSLILESASTNQTSMYLCASSPGLAGAVTDTQYFGPGTRLTVL.

This chain connects TRBV7-2 to TRBJ2-7; the match to TRBD1 covers 9 bases. After removal of 6 bases from V and 3 bases from J, the junction contained 6 bases not matched to a gene. Germline V CDR1 and CDR2: SGHTA, FQGNSA. The CDR3 contains 14 residues. This CDR3 reads CASRAGTGNYEQYF. The CDR3 DNA is TGTGCCAGCAGAGCCGGGACAGGGAACTACGAGCAGTACTTC.

V usage is TRBV20-1 and J usage is TRBJ2-7; TRBD1 matches at 8 bases. Looked up from germline, CDR1 is DFQATT and CDR2 is SNEGSKA (reference sequence). CDR3 length: 10 residues. Germline trimming cut 6 bases from V and 9 bases from J; bases unmatched to any gene: 4. The CDR3 DNA is TGCAGTGCCCGAGACAGGGGGCAGTACTTC. Translating gives CSARDRGQYF.

The gene calls are TRBV25-1 and TRBJ2-5; maybe TRBD2 (5 bases). CDR3 length equals 15 residues. The V end lost 5 bases, the J end lost 1 base, and 14 bases lay between the germline ends. In germline, CDR1 is MGHDK, CDR2 SYGVNS. The CDR3 reads CASSQAGGFQETQYF. CDR3 coding DNA: TGTGCCAGCAGTCAGGCGGGCGGATTCCAAGAGACCCAGTACTTC.

Here the CDR3 reads CASSFIPSGGDTQYF. Here the CDR3 DNA reads TGTGCCAGCAGCTTTATTCCTAGCGGGGGGGATACGCAGTATTTT. The chain carries TRBV7-6 and TRBJ2-3, with 11 bases aligning to TRBD2. This CDR3 has 15 residues. The germline CDR1 and CDR2 sequences are SGHVS and FNYEAQ. Trimming took 3 bases from V and 6 from J; bases not matched to a gene: 5.

The chain is built from TRBV5-1 and TRBJ2-1, with 12 bases lining up with TRBD1. Germline V gene lookup returns CDR1 SGHRS and CDR2 YFSETQ. This CDR3 has 15 residues. J lost 8 bases, V lost 4 bases, and 7 bases had no gene match. The CDR3 DNA reads TGCGCCAGCAGCACGGGACAGGGGGCGGGCGATGAGCAGTTCTTC. Residues: CASSTGQGAGDEQFF.

This clone was detected only once. The chain links TRBV5-1 to TRBJ2-7; tentatively, D is TRBD2 (5 bases). The V gene's germline CDR1 is SGHRS and CDR2 YFSETQ. CDR3 length equals 16 residues. The ends were cut back, 0 bases at V and 2 bases at J, with 15 bases in the middle. CDR3 amino acids: CASSLELRAATYEQYF. The CDR3 coding sequence is TGCGCCAGCAGCTTGGAATTGAGAGCGGCTACCTACGAGCAGTACTTC.